What follows is one T cell receptor (beta chain) and its context. The antigen it recognizes is unknown. Per-base quality was not reported, and no clone a single base away is much larger than it. Receptor amplification or capture employed the immunoSEQ multiplex PCR assay. Processing in the source paper ran as follows. A statistical classification framework was built for diagnosing cytomegalovirus status from the catalog of TCR beta chain sequences. TCRdb obtained this table from immuneACCESS and retained in-frame rearrangements with V and J assigned. These tables miss some clones; where compared with another copy, unresolved V genes account for less than half of the shortfall, and the remainder is unexplained. D and trimming were read from the DNA, whereas the V and J calls and clone size are those reported in that table. The sample table holds tens of thousands of clones, of which 75% to 95% were seen once. Together, the top ten hold around 2.8% of the sample.

CDR1 and CDR2, looked up from the germline V gene, are SGHRS and YFSETQ. The CDR3, from cysteine to phenylalanine, totals 17 residues. The CDR3 DNA has 51 bases and is translated from base 1. V is clipped by 0 bases and J by 0 bases, and the sequence between their germline boundaries is 13 bases long. The sample is drawn from a study of cytomegalovirus exposure and HLA in healthy donors (dated by TCRdb to the late 2010s). Turning to the overall study: A later analysis indicated that the 120 or so validation repertoires were generated on the platform also employed for the 720 or so repertoires of the first cohort. The study was designed to test whether signatures of past pathogen exposure could be identified by cataloging public T cell receptors. Along with the roughly 610-subject first cohort, a separate validation cohort of around 110 different subjects was used. To predict cytomegalovirus infection status, the study brought together high-throughput TCR immunosequencing, statistical association of individual TCRs with disease status, and machine learning.

Overall study outcomes, separate from this receptor: A later analysis had no HLA typing for the validation cohort, so co-occurrence there was scored across all 110 or so repertoires. A later analysis found that TCRs clustered in the first cohort also tended to co-occur in the 120 validation repertoires, with approximately 94% of cluster scores above 0. In both the original and validation cohorts, the classifier was reported to diagnose cytomegalovirus status with high specificity and sensitivity. In vitro tests confirmed that a few of the cytomegalovirus-associated TCR beta chains recognize cytomegalovirus antigens. A total of 150 or so TCR beta chains were listed by the study as associated with cytomegalovirus. Most TCR sequences were seen in very few donors, while some public TCRs were found in many individuals. It was suggested by the authors that the approach could potentially be generalized to other disease states and immunological phenotypes.

The donors were included in the validation cohort of 120 subjects, a group kept apart from the approximately 700-subject first cohort. The rearrangement combines TRBV5-1 with TRBJ1-3, with the D gene call left open. The sequencing sample was made of PBMCs. This sequence was found in a man in his late teens or twenties in good health and CMV-seronegative. CDR3 protein: CASSLVAGMSSGNTIYF. The DNA is TGCGCCAGCAGCTTGGTGGCGGGTATGTCCTCTGGAAACACCATATATTTT.